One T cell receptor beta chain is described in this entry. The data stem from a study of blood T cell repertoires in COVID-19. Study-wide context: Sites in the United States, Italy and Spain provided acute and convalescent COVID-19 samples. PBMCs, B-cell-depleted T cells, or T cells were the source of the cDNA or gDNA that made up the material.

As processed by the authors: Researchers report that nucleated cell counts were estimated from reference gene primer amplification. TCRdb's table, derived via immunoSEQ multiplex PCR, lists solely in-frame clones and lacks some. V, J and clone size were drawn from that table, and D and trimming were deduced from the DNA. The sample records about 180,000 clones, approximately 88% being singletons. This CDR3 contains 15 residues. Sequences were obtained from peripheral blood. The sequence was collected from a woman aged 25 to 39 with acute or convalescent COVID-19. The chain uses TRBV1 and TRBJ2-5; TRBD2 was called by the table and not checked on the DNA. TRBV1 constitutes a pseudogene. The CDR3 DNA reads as TGCACCAGCAGCCAAGGGAGCGGACTAGCGGAGACCCAGTACTTC. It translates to CTSSQGSGLAETQYF.